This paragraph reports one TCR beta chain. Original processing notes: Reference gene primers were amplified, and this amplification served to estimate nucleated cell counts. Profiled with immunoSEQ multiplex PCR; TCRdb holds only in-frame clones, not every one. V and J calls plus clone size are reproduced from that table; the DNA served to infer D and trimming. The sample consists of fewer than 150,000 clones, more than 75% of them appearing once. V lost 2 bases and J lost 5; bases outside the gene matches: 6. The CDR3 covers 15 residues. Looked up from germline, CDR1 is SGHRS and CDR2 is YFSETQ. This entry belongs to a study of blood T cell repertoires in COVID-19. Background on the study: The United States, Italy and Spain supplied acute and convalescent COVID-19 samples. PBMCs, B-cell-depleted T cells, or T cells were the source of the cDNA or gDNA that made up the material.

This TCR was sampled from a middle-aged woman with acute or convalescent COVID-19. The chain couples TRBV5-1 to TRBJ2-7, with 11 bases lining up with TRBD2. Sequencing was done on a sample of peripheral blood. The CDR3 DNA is TGCGCCAGCAGCTTAAAACTAGCGGGAGCAGACGAGCAGTACTTC. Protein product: CASSLKLAGADEQYF.